One sample yielded the 23 T cell receptor beta chains listed below, sequenced in a study of a mutant IDH1 vaccine in newly diagnosed glioma. Sequenced by immunoSEQ multiplex PCR; TCRdb stores in-frame clones only, minus some. The sample gives some 15,000 clones, 95% of which show up once; around 3.5% is in the top ten. Sample time point: baseline, week 1 (first vaccination visit). The treatment denotes: pre-vaccination baseline after standard-of-care therapy. The input for sequencing was peripheral blood mononuclear cells (PBMCs), taken from a glioma patient treated with radiotherapy, temozolomide or both. Receptor source: a woman between 18 and 29 years old with glioma. Some clones in this sample may be carry-over from other donors' samples.

V and J are TRBV6-6 and TRBJ1-2; tentatively, D is TRBD1 (6 bases). The length of the CDR3 is 14 residues. From germline, CDR1 is MNHNY and CDR2 SVGAGI (reference sequence). Trimming took off 4 bases at V and 5 bases at J, with 14 bases between the two ends. Written as DNA, the CDR3 is TGTGCCAGCAGTTCAACTACAGGGTCTTATGGCTACACCTTC. This sequence encodes CASSSTTGSYGYTF.

The V gene is TRBV4-2, the J gene TRBJ1-1, with D perhaps matching TRBD1 (5 bases). Germline V CDR1 and CDR2: LGHNA, YNFKEQ. Trimming stripped 2 bases from V and 6 bases from J, with 16 bases between. The CDR3 length is 15 residues. In DNA form, the CDR3 reads TGTGCCAGCAGCCAAATCGGTCAGGGTATCGCTGAAGCTTTCTTT. This translates into CASSQIGQGIAEAFF.

The V and J genes are TRBV5-1 and TRBJ2-7; TRBD2 might be the D (7 bases). Germline CDR1 SGHRS, CDR2 YFSETQ. Deletions cut 0 bases from V and 3 bases from J, with 13 bases between. This CDR3 is built from 15 residues. The DNA for the CDR3 is TGCGCCAGCAGCTTGGTTCCGGGGGGCCTCTACGAGCAGTACTTC. Translated: CASSLVPGGLYEQYF. The full variable domain, in which reference TRBV5-1 and TRBJ2-7 provide the parts outside the CDR3, is KAGVTQTPRYLIKTRGQQVTLSCSPISGHRSVSWYQQTPGQGLQFLFEYFSETQRNKGNFPGRFSGRQFSNSRSEMNVSTLELGDSALYLCASSLVPGGLYEQYFGPGTRLTVT.

This chain joins TRBV19 and TRBJ1-2; D is perhaps TRBD1 (6 bases). The CDR3 has 16 amino acids. The V end lost 4 bases, the J end lost 8 bases, and 23 bases lay between the germline ends. CDR1 LNHDA and CDR2 SQIVND come from the germline V gene (reference sequence). The CDR3 reads CASSTSGVAGAQGYTF. The CDR3 DNA is TGTGCCAGTAGTACCTCCGGCGTAGCGGGGGCGCAAGGCTACACCTTC.

The chain uses TRBV11-2 and TRBJ2-7; no definite D call. Germline V gene lookup returns CDR1 SGHAT and CDR2 FQNNGV. This CDR3 has 12 residues. V lost 3 bases and J 6 bases, leaving 9 bases between the germline ends. The CDR3 DNA reads TGTGCCAGCAGCTTTGGGGAAAGCGAGCAGTACTTC. It codes for CASSFGESEQYF.

The chain combines TRBV7-9 with TRBJ2-7; 7 nucleotides align to TRBD1. The CDR3 has 14 residues. CDR1 is SEHNR, CDR2 FQNEAQ, per germline (reference sequence). With 3 bases clipped from V and 9 bases from J, the junction kept 11 bases outside the gene matches. CDR3 protein: CASSFQGDGLMQYF. The CDR3 DNA reads TGTGCCAGCAGCTTCCAGGGGGACGGTTTGATGCAGTACTTC.

The rearrangement joins TRBV6-5 to TRBJ2-6; no firm D call. Trimming cost V 0 bases and J 3 bases, with 6 bases left between them. CDR3 length: 15 residues. Per germline, CDR1 MNHEY and CDR2 SVGAGI. CDR3: CASSYSRNGANVLTF. CDR3 DNA: TGTGCCAGCAGTTACTCTAGAAATGGGGCCAACGTCCTGACTTTC.

J is TRBJ2-3 and V is TRBV29-1; TRBD2 is a possible D gene (5 bases). This CDR3 region has 14 residues. V was trimmed by 3 bases and J by 4 bases, leaving 14 bases between them. From germline, CDR1 is SQVTM and CDR2 ANQGSEA. CDR3 sequence (DNA): TGCAGCGTTGACGCGTCCTGGGGAGCAGATACGCAGTATTTT. Protein: CSVDASWGADTQYF.

The chain employs TRBV13 and TRBJ2-7, with a possible D match to TRBD1 (5 bases). The CDR3 is 15 amino acids. Germline CDR1 PRHDT, CDR2 FYEKMQ (reference sequence). V shed 2 bases and J shed 0 bases, with 11 bases lying between them. The CDR3 spells CASSLPTGHSYEQYF. In DNA, the CDR3 is TGTGCCAGCAGCTTACCCACTGGACACTCCTACGAGCAGTACTTC.

The chain links TRBV6-6 to TRBJ2-6; 8 bases agree with TRBD2. This CDR3 is built from 15 residues. The ends lost 6 bases at V and 4 bases at J; junction bases unmatched: 5. Germline lookup yields CDR1 MNHNY and CDR2 SVGAGI (reference sequence). The CDR3 bases are TGTGCCAGCAGAGTAGCGGGAAGAGGGGCCAACGTCCTGACTTTC. Amino acid sequence: CASRVAGRGANVLTF.

The V call is TRBV19, the J call TRBJ1-5; 7 bases match TRBD1. The V and J ends lost 4 bases and 6 bases, in that order; junction bases with no gene match: 9. The CDR3 is 15 amino acids. The germline V gene has CDR1 LNHDA and CDR2 SQIVND (reference sequence). In DNA form, the CDR3 reads TGTGCCAGTAGTACCGGGACAGCCTTCAGTCAGCCCCAGCATTTT. This translates into CASSTGTAFSQPQHF.

The chain is built from TRBV29-1 and TRBJ1-3, with D possibly being TRBD1 (6 bases). The CDR3 sequence is 13 residues long. V lost 4 bases and J lost 4, with 11 bases in between. CDR1 and CDR2 from the germline V gene are SQVTM and ANQGSEA. CDR3 protein: CSVARGTGNTIYF. DNA of the CDR3: TGCAGCGTTGCCAGGGGAACAGGAAACACCATATATTTT.

V is TRBV4-3 and J is TRBJ1-1; TRBD1 might be the D (5 bases). The CDR3 is 16 amino acids. Deletions cut 0 bases from V and 1 base from J, with 12 bases between. Germline V CDR1 and CDR2: LGHNA, YSLEER. This CDR3 is CASSQEVPRANTEAFF. The CDR3 DNA sequence: TGCGCCAGCAGCCAAGAAGTACCCAGGGCGAACACTGAAGCTTTCTTT.

V usage is TRBV28 and J usage is TRBJ2-7; 8 bases align to TRBD2. Germline V gene data show CDR1 as MDHEN and CDR2 as SYDVKM. V shed 8 bases and J 2 bases; nucleotides not matched to a gene: 11. CDR3 length equals 15 residues. As DNA, the CDR3 is TGTGCCAGCTCTGAGGTGGCTAGCGGGCCCTACGAGCAGTACTTC. Its protein is CASSEVASGPYEQYF.

The genes are TRBV7-2 and TRBJ1-2; 7 bases align to TRBD1. From germline, CDR1 is SGHTA and CDR2 FQGNSA. This CDR3 contains 16 residues. V lost 1 base, J lost 3 bases, and 8 bases stayed unmatched. DNA for the CDR3: TGTGCCAGCAGCTTAGGGTCCCCGGGACAGCACTATGGCTACACCTTC. The encoded protein is CASSLGSPGQHYGYTF.

V is TRBV6-5 and J is TRBJ2-2, with D possibly matching TRBD1 (5 bases). The germline CDR1 and CDR2 sequences are MNHEY and SVGAGI. The V end was cut by 6 bases, the J end by 5 bases, with 13 bases between. This CDR3 region has 14 residues. The DNA for the CDR3 is TGTGCCAGCAGGAACCTCAGGGATACCGGGGAGCTGTTTTTT. Translated, it gives CASRNLRDTGELFF.

The chain employs TRBV5-1 and TRBJ2-3, with D uncertain. Germline assignment: CDR1 SGHRS and CDR2 YFSETQ. V was clipped by 0 bases and J by 1 base, with 9 bases between them. There are 15 residues in the CDR3. Written as DNA, the CDR3 is TGCGCCAGCAGCTTGGCGTCTTGGGGCACAGATACGCAGTATTTT. Translating gives CASSLASWGTDTQYF.

The chain uses TRBV4-2 and TRBJ2-1, with 9 bases that match TRBD1. Germline V gives CDR1 LGHNA, CDR2 YNFKEQ. The CDR3 length is 15 residues. The ends lost 4 bases at V and 9 bases at J; junction bases unmatched: 10. CDR3 nucleotides: TGTGCCAGCAGCCCCGGACAGGGGTCTATTTTTGAGCAGTTCTTC. As protein: CASSPGQGSIFEQFF.

This rearrangement joins TRBV5-1 to TRBJ2-7, with D unclear. CDR3 length equals 14 residues. Germline V lookup: CDR1 SGHRS, CDR2 YFSETQ. Deletions cut 0 bases from V and 6 bases from J, with 13 bases between. The CDR3, as DNA: TGCGCCAGCAGCTTGGGGGTCAGTTGGGTCGAGCAGTACTTC. Translation: CASSLGVSWVEQYF.

The chain joins TRBV10-3 to TRBJ2-1; D is ambiguous. Germline values: CDR1 ENHRY, CDR2 SYGVKD. V lost 3 bases and J lost 3, with 9 bases in between. The CDR3 consists of 14 residues. Written as DNA, the CDR3 is TGTGCCATCAGTGATCGGCAGGTCTACAATGAGCAGTTCTTC. Protein sequence: CAISDRQVYNEQFF.

This chain joins TRBV27 and TRBJ1-6; 10 nucleotides line up with TRBD1. CDR3 length: 15 amino acids. CDR1 and CDR2 (germline): MNHEY, SMNVEV (reference sequence). The V gene end was trimmed by 5 bases and the J gene end by 10 bases; junction bases not matched to a gene: 8. CDR3 sequence: CASSDRDRGLSPLHF. In DNA form, the CDR3 reads TGTGCCAGCAGTGACCGGGACAGGGGTCTCTCACCCCTCCACTTT.

V and J are TRBV18 and TRBJ1-6, with 10 bases aligning to TRBD1. The trim removed 3 bases at V and 8 bases at J, leaving 7 bases unmatched. Per the germline V gene, CDR1 is KGHSH and CDR2 is LQKENI. The CDR3 sequence is 16 residues long. The CDR3 bases are TGTGCCAGCTCACCCCGTGGGGGGACAGGGGATTCACCCCTCCACTTT. It is translated as CASSPRGGTGDSPLHF.

The V gene is TRBV5-1, the J gene TRBJ1-6, with a possible D match to TRBD1 (5 bases). Between the trimmed V and J ends, which lost 2 bases and 9 bases, there was a span of 15 bases. The germline gives CDR1 SGHRS, CDR2 YFSETQ. The CDR3 has 15 residues. CDR3 amino acids: CASSLGADRVSPLHF. CDR3 DNA: TGCGCCAGCAGCTTAGGGGCCGATCGTGTTTCACCCCTCCACTTT. Full variable domain (missing parts from reference TRBV5-1 and TRBJ1-6): KAGVTQTPRYLIKTRGQQVTLSCSPISGHRSVSWYQQTPGQGLQFLFEYFSETQRNKGNFPGRFSGRQFSNSRSEMNVSTLELGDSALYLCASSLGADRVSPLHFGNGTRLTVT.